One sample yielded the 7 T cell receptor beta chains listed below, sequenced in a study of shared clonotypes between healthy human individuals. Profiled with immunoSEQ multiplex PCR; TCRdb holds only in-frame clones, not every one. The table has about 460,000 clones, 70% to 80% seen once. Sequences were obtained from PBMCs. Receptors originate from a woman in her forties in good health. Some clones in this sample may be carry-over from other donors' samples.

The J gene is TRBJ2-3, the V gene TRBV27; D gene ambiguous. V dropped 3 bases and J dropped 0 bases, with 16 bases sitting between them. Germline V gene lookup returns CDR1 MNHEY and CDR2 SMNVEV (reference sequence). The CDR3 runs 17 residues. CDR3 sequence: CASSLSSIAGSTDTQYF. CDR3 DNA: TGTGCCAGCAGTTTGTCCTCCATAGCCGGAAGCACAGATACGCAGTATTTT.

As regards this clone: A far bigger clonotype differs at one base, so this is likely a read error. The same CDR3 can be traced to other DNA sequences in this sample. V usage is TRBV6-1 and J usage is TRBJ2-2; 7 bases map to TRBD1. Germline V gene sequence: CDR1 MNHNS, CDR2 SASEGT. The CDR3 length is 14 residues. Here the CDR3 DNA reads TGTGCCACCATCCGGGACAGATACACCGGTGAGCTGTTTTTT. Translating it yields CATIRDRYTGELFF.

The J gene is TRBJ2-1, the V gene TRBV30, with D perhaps TRBD2 (6 bases). Trimming took off 1 base at V and 4 bases at J, with 11 bases between the two ends. The CDR3 loop spans 14 amino acids. CDR1 GTSNPN and CDR2 SVGIG come from the germline V gene (reference sequence). The CDR3 DNA sequence: TGTGCCTGGAGTGCGGCTAGCGTATACAATGAGCAGTTCTTC. This gives the protein CAWSAASVYNEQFF.

The chain couples TRBV7-9 to TRBJ2-3; D might be TRBD1 (6 bases). Per the germline V gene, CDR1 is SEHNR and CDR2 is FQNEAQ (reference sequence). The CDR3 spans 14 residues. Trimming removed 5 bases at V and 2 bases at J, with 11 bases between. The CDR3 region has the DNA TGTGCCAGCAGCCCACGGACAGTCACAGATACGCAGTATTTT. Encoded protein: CASSPRTVTDTQYF. Full variable domain (rest looked up from reference TRBV7-9 and TRBJ2-3): DTGVSQNPRHKITKRGQNVTFRCDPISEHNRLYWYRQTLGQGPEFLTYFQNEAQLEKSRLLSDRFSAERPKGSFSTLEIQRTEQGDSAMYLCASSPRTVTDTQYFGPGTRLTVL.

At least ten counts were recorded for this clone. CDR3 amino acids: CASNPLGQGDTGELFF. CDR3 DNA: TGTGCCAGCAACCCATTGGGGCAGGGAGACACCGGGGAGCTGTTTTTT. The rearrangement joins TRBV4-2 to TRBJ2-2, with D tentatively TRBD1 or TRBD2 (5 bases each). Trimming removed 7 bases at V and 3 bases at J, with 18 bases between. Per the germline V gene, CDR1 is LGHNA and CDR2 is YNFKEQ. CDR3 length: 16 amino acids.

This clone came up a few times. The rearrangement uses TRBV11-2 and TRBJ2-7, with D maybe TRBD2 (6 bases). The germline V gene encodes CDR1 SGHAT and CDR2 FQNNGV. Trimming pared 1 base from V and 4 bases from J, leaving 17 bases between. The CDR3 runs to 16 residues. CDR3 in amino acids: CASSLGRGISRYEQYF. The CDR3 DNA is TGTGCCAGCAGCTTAGGGAGGGGAATATCCCGGTACGAGCAGTACTTC.

This clone showed up just once. The rearrangement links TRBV13 to TRBJ2-4; a weak D match, TRBD2 (6 bases). The length of the CDR3 is 16 residues. Trimming shortened V by 6 bases and J by 0 bases, and 15 bases separated the two germline ends. The V gene's germline CDR1 is PRHDT and CDR2 FYEKMQ (reference sequence). CDR3 in amino acids: CASRPSGLLAKNIQYF. CDR3 sequence (DNA): TGTGCCAGCAGACCAAGCGGGCTGCTAGCCAAAAACATTCAGTACTTC.